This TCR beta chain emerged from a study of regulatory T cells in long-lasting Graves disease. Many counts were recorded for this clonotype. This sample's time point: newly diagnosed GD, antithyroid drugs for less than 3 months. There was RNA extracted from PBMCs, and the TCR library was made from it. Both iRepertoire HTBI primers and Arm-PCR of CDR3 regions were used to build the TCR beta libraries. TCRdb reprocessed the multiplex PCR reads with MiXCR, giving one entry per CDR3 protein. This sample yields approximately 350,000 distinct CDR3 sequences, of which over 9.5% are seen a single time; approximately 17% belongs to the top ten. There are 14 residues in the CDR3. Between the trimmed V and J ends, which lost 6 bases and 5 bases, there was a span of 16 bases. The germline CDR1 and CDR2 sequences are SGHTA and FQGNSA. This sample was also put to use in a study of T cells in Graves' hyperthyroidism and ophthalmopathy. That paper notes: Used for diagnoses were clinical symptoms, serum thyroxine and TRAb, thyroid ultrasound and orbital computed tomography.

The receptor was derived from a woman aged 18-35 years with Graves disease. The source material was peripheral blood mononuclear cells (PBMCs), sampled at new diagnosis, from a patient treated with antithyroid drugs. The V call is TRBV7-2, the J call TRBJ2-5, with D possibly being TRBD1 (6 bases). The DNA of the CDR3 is TGTGCCAGCAGTCCAAACAGGGCGCGGGAGACCCAGTACTTC. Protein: CASSPNRARETQYF. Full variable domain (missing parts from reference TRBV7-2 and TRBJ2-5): GAGVSQSPSNKVTEKGKDVELRCDPISGHTALYWYRQSLGQGLEFLIYFQGNSAPDKSGLPSDRFSAERTGGSVSTLTIQRTQQEDSAVYLCASSPNRARETQYFGPGTRLLVL.